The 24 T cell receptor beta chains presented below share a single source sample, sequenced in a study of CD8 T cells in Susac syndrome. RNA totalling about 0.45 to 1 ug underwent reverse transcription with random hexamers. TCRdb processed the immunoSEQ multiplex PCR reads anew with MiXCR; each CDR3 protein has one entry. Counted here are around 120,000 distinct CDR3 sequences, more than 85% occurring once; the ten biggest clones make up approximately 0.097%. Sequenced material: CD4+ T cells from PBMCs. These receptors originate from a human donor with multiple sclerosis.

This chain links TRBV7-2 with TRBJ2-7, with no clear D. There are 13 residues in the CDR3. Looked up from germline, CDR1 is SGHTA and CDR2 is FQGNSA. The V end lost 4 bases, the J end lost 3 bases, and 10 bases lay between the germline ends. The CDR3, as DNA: TGTGCCAGCAGCTCCCTCGGCCGCTACGAGCAGTACTTC. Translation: CASSSLGRYEQYF.

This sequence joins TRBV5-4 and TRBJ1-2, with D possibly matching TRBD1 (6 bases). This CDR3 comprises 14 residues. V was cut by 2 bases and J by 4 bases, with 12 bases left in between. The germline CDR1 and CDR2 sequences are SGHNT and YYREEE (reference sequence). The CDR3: CASSLDGTIYGYTF. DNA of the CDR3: TGTGCCAGCAGCTTAGACGGGACAATCTATGGCTACACCTTC.

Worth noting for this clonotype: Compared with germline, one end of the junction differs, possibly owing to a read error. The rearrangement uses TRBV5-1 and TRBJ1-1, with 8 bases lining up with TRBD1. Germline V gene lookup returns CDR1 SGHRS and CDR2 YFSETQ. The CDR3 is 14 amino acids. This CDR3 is CASSAHRGNPEAFF. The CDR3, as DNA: TGCGCCAGCAGCGCCCACAGGGGGAACCCTGAAGCTTTCTTT.

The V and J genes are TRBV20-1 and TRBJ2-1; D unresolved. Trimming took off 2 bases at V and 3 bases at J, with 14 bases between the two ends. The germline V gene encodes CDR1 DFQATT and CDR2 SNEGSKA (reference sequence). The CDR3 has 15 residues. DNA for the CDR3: TGCAGTGCTAGAAATGGCGGCAGCTTCTACAATGAGCAGTTCTTC. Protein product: CSARNGGSFYNEQFF.

CDR3 amino acids: CASRYARDSSYEQYF. CDR3 DNA: TGTGCCAGCAGGTACGCACGGGACAGCTCCTACGAGCAGTACTTC. The V call is TRBV6-6, the J call TRBJ2-7; 7 bases map to TRBD1. V lost 6 bases to trimming and J lost 0 bases; unmatched junction nucleotides: 8. The CDR3 loop spans 15 amino acids. Germline-derived CDR1 and CDR2 are MNHNY and SVGAGI (reference sequence).

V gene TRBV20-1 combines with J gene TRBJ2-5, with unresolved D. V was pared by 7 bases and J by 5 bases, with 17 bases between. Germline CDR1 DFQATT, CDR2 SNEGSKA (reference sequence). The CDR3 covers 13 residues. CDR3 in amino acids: CSGTRLNDETQYF. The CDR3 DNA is TGCAGTGGTACTCGATTGAATGACGAGACCCAGTACTTC.

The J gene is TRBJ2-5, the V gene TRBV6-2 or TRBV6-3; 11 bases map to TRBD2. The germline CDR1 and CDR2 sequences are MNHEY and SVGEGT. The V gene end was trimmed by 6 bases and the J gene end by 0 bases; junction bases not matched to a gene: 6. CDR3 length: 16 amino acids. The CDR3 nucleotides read TGTGCCAGCAGCCTCGGACTAGCGGGTTACCAAGAGACCCAGTACTTC. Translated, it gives CASSLGLAGYQETQYF.

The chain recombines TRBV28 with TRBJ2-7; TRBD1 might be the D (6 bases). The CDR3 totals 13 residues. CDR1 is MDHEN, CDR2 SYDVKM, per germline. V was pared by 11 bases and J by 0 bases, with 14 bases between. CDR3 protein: CACQDRNSYEQYF. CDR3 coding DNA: TGTGCCTGTCAGGACAGAAACTCCTACGAGCAGTACTTC. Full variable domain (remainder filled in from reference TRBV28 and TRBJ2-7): DVKVTQSSRYLVKRTGEKVFLECVQDMDHENMFWYRQDPGLGLRLIYFSYDVKMKEKGDIPEGYSVSREKKERFSLILESASTNQTSMYLCACQDRNSYEQYFGPGTRLTVT.

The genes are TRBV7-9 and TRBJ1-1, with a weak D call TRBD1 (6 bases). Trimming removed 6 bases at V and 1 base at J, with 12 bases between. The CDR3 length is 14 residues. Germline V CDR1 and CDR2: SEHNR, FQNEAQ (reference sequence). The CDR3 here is CASSPGRGNTEAFF. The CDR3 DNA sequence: TGTGCCAGCAGTCCGGGCAGGGGGAACACTGAAGCTTTCTTT.

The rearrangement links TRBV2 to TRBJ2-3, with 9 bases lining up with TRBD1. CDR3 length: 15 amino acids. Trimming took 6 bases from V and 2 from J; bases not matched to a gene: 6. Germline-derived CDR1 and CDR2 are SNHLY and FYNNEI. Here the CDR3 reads CASRGTGPITDTQYF. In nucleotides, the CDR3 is TGTGCCAGCAGAGGGACAGGGCCTATCACAGATACGCAGTATTTT.

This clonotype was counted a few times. CDR3: CASSLRVGGEKLFF. CDR3 nucleotides: TGTGCCAGCAGCTTAAGGGTAGGGGGTGAAAAACTGTTTTTT. The V gene is TRBV7-2, the J gene TRBJ1-4, with D possibly TRBD1 on 6 matching bases. CDR3 length: 14 residues. Trimming removed 2 bases from V and 7 bases from J, with 11 bases in between. Germline CDR1 is SGHTA and CDR2 is FQGNSA.

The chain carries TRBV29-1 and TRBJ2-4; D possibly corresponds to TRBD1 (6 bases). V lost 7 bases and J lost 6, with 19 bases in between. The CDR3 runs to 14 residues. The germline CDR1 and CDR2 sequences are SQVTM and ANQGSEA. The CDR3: CSALDRPSGNIQYF. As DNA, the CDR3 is TGCAGCGCCTTAGACAGGCCTTCCGGAAACATTCAGTACTTC.

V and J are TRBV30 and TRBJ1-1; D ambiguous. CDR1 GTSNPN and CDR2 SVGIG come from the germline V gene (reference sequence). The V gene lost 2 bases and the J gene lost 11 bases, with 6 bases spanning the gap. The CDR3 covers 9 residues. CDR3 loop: CAWSPEAFF. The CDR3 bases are TGTGCCTGGAGTCCCGAGGCTTTCTTT.

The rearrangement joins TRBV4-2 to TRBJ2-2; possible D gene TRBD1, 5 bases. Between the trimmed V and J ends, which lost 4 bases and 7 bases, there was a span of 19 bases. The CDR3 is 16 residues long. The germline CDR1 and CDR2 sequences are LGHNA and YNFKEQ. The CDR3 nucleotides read TGTGCCAGCAGCCCCCAGGGTGGTTTAGTCGGCGGGGAGCTGTTTTTT. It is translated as CASSPQGGLVGGELFF.

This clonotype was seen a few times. The CDR3, as DNA: TGCGCCAGCAGCCAAGTAGCGGGGGGTTCGGAGACCCAGTACTTC. This codes for CASSQVAGGSETQYF. J is TRBJ2-5 and V is TRBV4-3; TRBD2 matches 10 bases. CDR3 length: 15 amino acids. V dropped 1 base and J dropped 5; count of bases not matched to a gene: 4. Looked up from germline, CDR1 is LGHNA and CDR2 is YSLEER.

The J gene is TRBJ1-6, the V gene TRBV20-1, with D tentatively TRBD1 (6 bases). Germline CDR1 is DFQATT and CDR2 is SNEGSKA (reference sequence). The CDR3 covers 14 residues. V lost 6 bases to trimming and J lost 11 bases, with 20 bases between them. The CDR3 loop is CSASSGPPGAPLHF. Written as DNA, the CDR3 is TGCAGTGCAAGCAGCGGGCCTCCAGGGGCACCCCTCCACTTT.

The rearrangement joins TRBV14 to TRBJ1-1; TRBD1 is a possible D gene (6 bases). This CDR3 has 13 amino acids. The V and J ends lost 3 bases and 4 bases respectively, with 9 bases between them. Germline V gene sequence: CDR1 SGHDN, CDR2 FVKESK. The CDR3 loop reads CASSHTTGTEAFF. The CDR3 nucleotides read TGTGCCAGCAGCCATACGACAGGCACTGAAGCTTTCTTT.

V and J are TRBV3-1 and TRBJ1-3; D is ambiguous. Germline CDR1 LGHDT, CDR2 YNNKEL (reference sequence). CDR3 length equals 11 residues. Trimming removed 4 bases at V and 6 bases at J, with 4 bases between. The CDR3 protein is CASSLENTIYF. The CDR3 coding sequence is TGTGCCAGCAGCCTCGAAAACACCATATATTTT.

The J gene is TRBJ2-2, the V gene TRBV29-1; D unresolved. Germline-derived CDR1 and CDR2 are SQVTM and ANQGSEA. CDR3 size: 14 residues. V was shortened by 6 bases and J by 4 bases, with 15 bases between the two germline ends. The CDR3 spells CSVRPPWFTGELFF. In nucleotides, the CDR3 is TGCAGCGTCCGACCCCCATGGTTCACCGGGGAGCTGTTTTTT.

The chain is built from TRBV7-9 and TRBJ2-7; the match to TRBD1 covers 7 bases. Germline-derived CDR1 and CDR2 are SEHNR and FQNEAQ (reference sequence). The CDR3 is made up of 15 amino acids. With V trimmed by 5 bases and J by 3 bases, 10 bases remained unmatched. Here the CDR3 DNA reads TGTGCCAGCAGCAAATACGGGACAGAGGACTACGAGCAGTACTTC. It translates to CASSKYGTEDYEQYF.

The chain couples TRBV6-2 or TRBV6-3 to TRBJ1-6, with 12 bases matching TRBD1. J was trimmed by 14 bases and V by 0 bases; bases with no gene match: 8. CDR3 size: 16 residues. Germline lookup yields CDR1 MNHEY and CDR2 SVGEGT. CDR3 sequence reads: CASSYSVPGQGAALHF. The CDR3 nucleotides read TGTGCCAGCAGTTACTCGGTCCCGGGACAGGGGGCCGCCCTCCACTTT.

The CDR3 region has the DNA TGTGCCAGCAGCCCCGGACAGACTACCTCCCGGGAGACCCAGTACTTC. The encoded protein is CASSPGQTTSRETQYF. This sequence joins TRBV11-3 and TRBJ2-5; D possibly corresponds to TRBD1 (6 bases). CDR1 is SGHNT, CDR2 YENEEA, per germline. CDR3 length: 16 residues. The germline V and J ends were trimmed by 5 bases and 5 bases, with 21 bases remaining between them. Full variable domain (rest looked up from reference TRBV11-3 and TRBJ2-5): EAGVVQSPRYKIIEKKQPVAFWCNPISGHNTLYWYLQNLGQGPELLIRYENEEAVDDSQLPKDRFSAERLKGVDSTLKIQPAELGDSAVYLCASSPGQTTSRETQYFGPGTRLLVL.

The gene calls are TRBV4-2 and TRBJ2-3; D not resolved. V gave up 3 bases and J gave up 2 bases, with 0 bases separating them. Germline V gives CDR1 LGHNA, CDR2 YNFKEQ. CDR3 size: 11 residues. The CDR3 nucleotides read TGTGCCAGCAGCCACACAGATACGCAGTATTTT. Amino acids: CASSHTDTQYF.

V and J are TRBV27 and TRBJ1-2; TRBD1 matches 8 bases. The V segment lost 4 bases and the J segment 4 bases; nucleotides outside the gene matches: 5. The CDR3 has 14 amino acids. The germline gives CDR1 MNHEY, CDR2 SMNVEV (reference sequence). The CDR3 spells CASSSRGLAYGYTF. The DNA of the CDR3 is TGTGCCAGCAGTTCCAGGGGGCTGGCCTATGGCTACACCTTC.